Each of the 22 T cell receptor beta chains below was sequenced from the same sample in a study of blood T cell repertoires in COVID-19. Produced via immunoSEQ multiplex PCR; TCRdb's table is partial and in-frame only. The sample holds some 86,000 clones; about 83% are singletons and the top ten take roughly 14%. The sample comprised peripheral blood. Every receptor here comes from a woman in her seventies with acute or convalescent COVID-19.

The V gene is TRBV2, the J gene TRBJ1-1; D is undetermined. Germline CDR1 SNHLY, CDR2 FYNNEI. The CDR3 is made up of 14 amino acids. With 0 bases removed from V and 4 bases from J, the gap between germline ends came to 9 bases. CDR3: CASSEAVRGTEAFF. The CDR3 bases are TGTGCCAGCAGTGAAGCCGTACGAGGCACTGAAGCTTTCTTT.

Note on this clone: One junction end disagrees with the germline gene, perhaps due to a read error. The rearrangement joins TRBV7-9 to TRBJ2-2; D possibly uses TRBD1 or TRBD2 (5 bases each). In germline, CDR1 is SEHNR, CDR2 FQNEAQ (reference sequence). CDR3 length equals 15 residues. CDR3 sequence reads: CASTLDSRRSGELFF. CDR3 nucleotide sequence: TGTGCCAGCACCTTAGACAGTAGGAGGTCCGGGGAGCTGTTTTTT.

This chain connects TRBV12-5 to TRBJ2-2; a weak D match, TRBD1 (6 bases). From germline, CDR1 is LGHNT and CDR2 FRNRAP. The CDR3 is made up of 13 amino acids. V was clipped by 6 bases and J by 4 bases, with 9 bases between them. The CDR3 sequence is CASGQGTTGELFF. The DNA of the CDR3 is TGTGCTAGTGGACAGGGTACCACCGGGGAGCTGTTTTTT.

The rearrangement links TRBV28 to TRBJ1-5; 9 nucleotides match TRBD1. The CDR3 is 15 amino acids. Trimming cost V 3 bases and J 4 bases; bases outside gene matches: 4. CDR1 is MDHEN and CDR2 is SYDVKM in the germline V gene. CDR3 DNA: TGTGCCAGCAGTTTTTCCGGGACAGGGAATCAGCCCCAGCATTTT. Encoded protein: CASSFSGTGNQPQHF.

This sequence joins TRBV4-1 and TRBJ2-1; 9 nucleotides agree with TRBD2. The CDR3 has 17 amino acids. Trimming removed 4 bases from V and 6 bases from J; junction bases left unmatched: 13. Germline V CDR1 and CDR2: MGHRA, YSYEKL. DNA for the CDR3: TGCGCCAGCAGCCTCGGCTCTCAGCGGGAGGCGGGCAATGAGCAGTTCTTC. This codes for CASSLGSQREAGNEQFF.

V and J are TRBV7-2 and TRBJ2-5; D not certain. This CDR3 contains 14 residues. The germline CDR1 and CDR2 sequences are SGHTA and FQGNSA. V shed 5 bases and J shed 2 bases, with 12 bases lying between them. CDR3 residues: CASSLPPGQETQYF. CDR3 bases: TGTGCCAGCAGCCTTCCCCCCGGGCAAGAGACCCAGTACTTC. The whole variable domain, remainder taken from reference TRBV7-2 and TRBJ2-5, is GAGVSQSPSNKVTEKGKDVELRCDPISGHTALYWYRQSLGQGLEFLIYFQGNSAPDKSGLPSDRFSAERTGGSVSTLTIQRTQQEDSAVYLCASSLPPGQETQYFGPGTRLLVL.

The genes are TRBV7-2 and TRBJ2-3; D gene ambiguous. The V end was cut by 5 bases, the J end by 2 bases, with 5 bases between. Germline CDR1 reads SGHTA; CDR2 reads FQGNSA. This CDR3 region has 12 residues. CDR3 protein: CASSAYTDTQYF. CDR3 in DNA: TGTGCCAGCAGCGCGTACACAGATACGCAGTATTTT.

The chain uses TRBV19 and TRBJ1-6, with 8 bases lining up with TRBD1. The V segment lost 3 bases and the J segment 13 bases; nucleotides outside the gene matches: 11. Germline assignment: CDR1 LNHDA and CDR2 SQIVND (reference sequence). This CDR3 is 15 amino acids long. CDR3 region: CASSMTGVSRTPLHF. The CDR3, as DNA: TGTGCCAGTAGTATGACAGGGGTATCTCGAACGCCCCTCCACTTT.

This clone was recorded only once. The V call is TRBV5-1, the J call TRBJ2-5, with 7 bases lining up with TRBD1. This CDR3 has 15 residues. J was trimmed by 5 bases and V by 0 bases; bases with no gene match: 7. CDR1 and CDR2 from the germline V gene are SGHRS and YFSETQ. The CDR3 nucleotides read TGCGCCAGCAGCTTGGTGGAAGGGGGCGGGGAGACCCAGTACTTC. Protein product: CASSLVEGGGETQYF.

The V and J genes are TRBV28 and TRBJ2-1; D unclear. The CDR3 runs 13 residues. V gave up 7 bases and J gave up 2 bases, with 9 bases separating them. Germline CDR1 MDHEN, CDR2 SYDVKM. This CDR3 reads CASMMTAYNEQFF. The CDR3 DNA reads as TGTGCCAGCATGATGACTGCCTACAATGAGCAGTTCTTC.

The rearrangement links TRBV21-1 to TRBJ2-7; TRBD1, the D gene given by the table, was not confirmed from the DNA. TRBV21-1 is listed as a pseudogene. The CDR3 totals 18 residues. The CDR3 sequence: CASSKPDTRDRENYEQYV. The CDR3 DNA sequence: TGTGCCAGCAGCAAACCCGACACACGGGACAGGGAAAACTACGAGCAGTACGTC.

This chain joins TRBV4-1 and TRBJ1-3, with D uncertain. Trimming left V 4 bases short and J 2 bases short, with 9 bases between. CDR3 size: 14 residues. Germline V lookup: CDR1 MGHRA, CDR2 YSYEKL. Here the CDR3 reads CASSRGGTGNTIYF. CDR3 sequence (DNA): TGCGCCAGCAGCCGGGGAGGGACTGGAAACACCATATATTTT.

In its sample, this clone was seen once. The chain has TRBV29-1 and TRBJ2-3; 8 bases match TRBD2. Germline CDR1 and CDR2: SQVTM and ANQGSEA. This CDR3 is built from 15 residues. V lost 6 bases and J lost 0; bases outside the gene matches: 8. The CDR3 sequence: CSVGRTSLSTDTQYF. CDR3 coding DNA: TGCAGCGTCGGACGGACTAGCCTTAGCACAGATACGCAGTATTTT.

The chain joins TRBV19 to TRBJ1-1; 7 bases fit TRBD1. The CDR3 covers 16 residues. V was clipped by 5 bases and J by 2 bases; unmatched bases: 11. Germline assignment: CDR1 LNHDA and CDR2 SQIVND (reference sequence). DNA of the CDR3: TGTGCCAGTAGTTCCCGAAAGGGACAGTCCAACACTGAAGCTTTCTTT. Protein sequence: CASSSRKGQSNTEAFF.

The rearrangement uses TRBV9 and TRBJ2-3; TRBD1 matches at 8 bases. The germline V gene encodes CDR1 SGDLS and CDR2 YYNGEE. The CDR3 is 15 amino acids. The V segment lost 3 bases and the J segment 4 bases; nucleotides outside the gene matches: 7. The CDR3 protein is CASSGGQGRADTQYF. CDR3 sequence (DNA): TGTGCCAGCAGCGGAGGACAGGGCCGGGCAGATACGCAGTATTTT.

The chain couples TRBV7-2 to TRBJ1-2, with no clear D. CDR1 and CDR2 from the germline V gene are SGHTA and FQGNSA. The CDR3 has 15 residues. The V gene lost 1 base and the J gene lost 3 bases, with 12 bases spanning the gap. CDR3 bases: TGTGCCAGCAGCTTAGTCGCGGGGAGTTACTATGGCTACACCTTC. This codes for CASSLVAGSYYGYTF. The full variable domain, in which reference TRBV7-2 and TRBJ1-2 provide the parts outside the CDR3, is GAGVSQSPSNKVTEKGKDVELRCDPISGHTALYWYRQSLGQGLEFLIYFQGNSAPDKSGLPSDRFSAERTGGSVSTLTIQRTQQEDSAVYLCASSLVAGSYYGYTFGSGTRLTVV.

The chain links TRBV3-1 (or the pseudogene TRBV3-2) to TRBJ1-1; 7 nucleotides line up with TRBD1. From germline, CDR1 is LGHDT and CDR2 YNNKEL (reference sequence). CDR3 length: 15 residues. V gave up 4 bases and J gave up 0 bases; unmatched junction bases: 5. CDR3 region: CASSRDSYMNTEAFF. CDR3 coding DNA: TGTGCCAGCAGCCGGGACAGCTACATGAACACTGAAGCTTTCTTT.

The CDR3 bases are TGTGCCAGCTCGTGGGGCGTTAACTATGGCTACACCTTC. Its protein is CASSWGVNYGYTF. The chain has TRBV7-9 and TRBJ1-2; possibly TRBD1 for D (5 bases). Germline values: CDR1 SEHNR, CDR2 FQNEAQ (reference sequence). The CDR3 is 13 residues long. V lost 8 bases to trimming and J lost 1 base, with 11 bases between them. The full variable domain, rest sourced from reference TRBV7-9 and TRBJ1-2, is DTGVSQNPRHKITKRGQNVTFRCDPISEHNRLYWYRQTLGQGPEFLTYFQNEAQLEKSRLLSDRFSAERPKGSFSTLEIQRTEQGDSAMYLCASSWGVNYGYTFGSGTRLTVV.

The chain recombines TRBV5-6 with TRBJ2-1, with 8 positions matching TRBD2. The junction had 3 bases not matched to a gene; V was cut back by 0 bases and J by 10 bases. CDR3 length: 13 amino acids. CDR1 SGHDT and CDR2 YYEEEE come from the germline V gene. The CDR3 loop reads CASSLGLAGEQFF. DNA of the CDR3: TGTGCCAGCAGCTTGGGGCTAGCGGGCGAGCAGTTCTTC.

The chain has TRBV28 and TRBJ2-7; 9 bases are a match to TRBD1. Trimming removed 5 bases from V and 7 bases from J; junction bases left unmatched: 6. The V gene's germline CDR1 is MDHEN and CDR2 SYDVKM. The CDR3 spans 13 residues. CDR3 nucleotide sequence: TGTGCCAGCAGTCAACAGGGGGCTGGGGAGCAGTACGTC. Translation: CASSQQGAGEQYV.

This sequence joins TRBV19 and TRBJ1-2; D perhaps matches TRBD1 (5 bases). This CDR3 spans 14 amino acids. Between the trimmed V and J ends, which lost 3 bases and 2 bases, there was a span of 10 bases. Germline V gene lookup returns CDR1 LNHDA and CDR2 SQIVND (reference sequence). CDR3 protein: CASSIGAVNYGYTF. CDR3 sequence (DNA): TGTGCCAGTAGTATTGGGGCCGTAAACTATGGCTACACCTTC. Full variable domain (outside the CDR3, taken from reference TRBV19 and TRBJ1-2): DGGITQSPKYLFRKEGQNVTLSCEQNLNHDAMYWYRQDPGQGLRLIYYSQIVNDFQKGDIAEGYSVSREKKESFPLTVTSAQKNPTAFYLCASSIGAVNYGYTFGSGTRLTVV.

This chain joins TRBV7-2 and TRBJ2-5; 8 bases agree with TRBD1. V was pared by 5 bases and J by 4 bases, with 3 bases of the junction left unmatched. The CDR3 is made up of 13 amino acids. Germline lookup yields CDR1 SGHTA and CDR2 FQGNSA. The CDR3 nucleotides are TGTGCCAGCAGCATCGGGACAGGAGAGACCCAGTACTTC. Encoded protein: CASSIGTGETQYF.